Each of the 11 T cell receptor beta chains below was sequenced from the same sample in a study of regulatory T cells in long-lasting Graves disease. Libraries of TCR beta came from iRepertoire HTBI primers plus Arm-PCR of CDR3 regions. TCRdb fed the multiplex PCR reads into MiXCR, producing one record per CDR3 protein. The sample carries hundreds of thousands of distinct CDR3 sequences, 16% recorded once. Specified time point: newly diagnosed GD, antithyroid drugs for less than 3 months. Extracted PBMC RNA gave rise to the TCR library. The same sample was also used in a study of T cells in Graves' hyperthyroidism and ophthalmopathy.

The sample in question was peripheral blood mononuclear cells (PBMCs), obtained at new diagnosis, from a patient treated with antithyroid drugs. Receptors originate from a middle-aged woman with Graves disease.

This clonotype was detected a few times. The CDR3 here is CASTKNAGTDEQFF. The CDR3 DNA reads as TGCGCCAGTACCAAAAATGCAGGAACCGATGAGCAGTTCTTC. The chain uses TRBV5-1 and TRBJ2-1; D gene ambiguous. This CDR3 comprises 14 residues. V was trimmed by 8 bases and J by 8 bases, leaving 20 bases between them. CDR1 SGHRS and CDR2 YFSETQ come from the germline V gene.

This clonotype was observed many times. This chain connects TRBV5-1 to TRBJ1-1; maybe TRBD1 (6 bases). V was clipped by 1 base and J by 1 base, with 11 bases between them. This CDR3 spans 15 amino acids. CDR1 SGHRS and CDR2 YFSETQ come from the germline V gene. DNA for the CDR3: TGCGCCAGCAGCTTGTTTACAGGGAAGAACACTGAAGCTTTCTTT. Translated: CASSLFTGKNTEAFF.

This clonotype was picked up many times. The chain joins TRBV12-3 or TRBV12-4 to TRBJ2-2; D might be TRBD1 (7 bases). The length of the CDR3 is 14 residues. V was shortened by 4 bases and J by 6 bases, with 12 bases between the two germline ends. The CDR3 DNA reads TGTGCCAGCAGTTGGGCAGGGGGGCCCGGGGAGCTGTTTTTT. Protein sequence: CASSWAGGPGELFF.

This clonotype was counted only a few times. The J gene is TRBJ2-7, the V gene TRBV14, with D perhaps TRBD1 (5 bases). The CDR3 covers 17 residues. The germline gives CDR1 SGHDN, CDR2 FVKESK. Trimming took off 5 bases at V and 3 bases at J, with 23 bases between the two ends. The CDR3 here is CASSGYARQGGFYEQYF. The CDR3 DNA sequence: TGTGCCAGCAGCGGTTACGCTCGGCAGGGTGGTTTCTACGAGCAGTACTTC. Looking up the rest from reference TRBV14 and TRBJ2-7 gives the full variable domain: EAGVTQFPSHSVIEKGQTVTLRCDPISGHDNLYWYRRVMGKEIKFLLHFVKESKQDESGMPNNRFLAERTGGTYSTLKVQPAELEDSGVYFCASSGYARQGGFYEQYFGPGTRLTVT.

The table lists this clonotype with many counts. The chain recombines TRBV28 with TRBJ1-5; the D is unclear. V was pared by 2 bases and J by 7 bases, with 15 bases between. The CDR3 runs to 15 residues. CDR1 is MDHEN, CDR2 SYDVKM, per germline. The CDR3 sequence: CASSLGSTSGQPQHF. DNA of the CDR3: TGTGCCAGCAGTTTAGGATCTACCTCCGGACAGCCCCAGCATTTT.

This clonotype was observed at least ten times. This chain connects TRBV2 to TRBJ2-2; 13 bases line up with TRBD2. The CDR3 has 15 residues. The V gene's germline CDR1 is SNHLY and CDR2 FYNNEI. V gave up 6 bases and J gave up 5 bases; unmatched junction bases: 3. The CDR3 DNA reads TGTGCCAGCAGGGTACTAGCGGGGGGGACCGGGGAGCTGTTTTTT. Protein product: CASRVLAGGTGELFF. The full variable domain, its missing parts supplied by reference TRBV2 and TRBJ2-2, is EPEVTQTPSHQVTQMGQEVILRCVPISNHLYFYWYRQILGQKVEFLVSFYNNEISEKSEIFDDQFSVERPDGSNFTLKIRSTKLEDSAMYFCASRVLAGGTGELFFGEGSRLTVL.

V usage is TRBV3-1 and J usage is TRBJ2-1; 7 bases match TRBD1. The junction had 9 bases not matched to a gene; V was cut back by 4 bases and J by 12 bases. In germline, CDR1 is LGHDT, CDR2 YNNKEL (reference sequence). This CDR3 contains 13 residues. This CDR3 is CASSPTRQGWQFF. In nucleotides, the CDR3 is TGTGCCAGCAGCCCGACCCGACAGGGTTGGCAGTTCTTC.

This clonotype was recorded at least ten times. The chain has TRBV20-1 and TRBJ1-2; maybe TRBD1 (5 bases). The CDR3 is 15 amino acids. V was cut by 6 bases and J by 0 bases, with 17 bases left in between. Germline CDR1 and CDR2: DFQATT and SNEGSKA (reference sequence). CDR3 DNA: TGCAGTGCCGACCCTGGGACGCTAGCTAACTATGGCTACACCTTC. This gives the protein CSADPGTLANYGYTF.

There are many counts of this clonotype. This chain joins TRBV30 and TRBJ1-1, with unresolved D. V was trimmed by 1 base and J by 7 bases, leaving 16 bases between them. The CDR3 totals 14 residues. The germline V gene encodes CDR1 GTSNPN and CDR2 SVGIG (reference sequence). CDR3 bases: TGTGCCTGGAGTGCTTACCAAGTGTTCCGTGAAGCTTTCTTT. It encodes CAWSAYQVFREAFF.

This clonotype came up a few times. The rearrangement joins TRBV19 to TRBJ1-1, with D possibly TRBD1 on 6 matching bases. The CDR3 is 15 residues long. CDR1 is LNHDA and CDR2 is SQIVND in the germline V gene (reference sequence). Trimming pared 7 bases from V and 1 base from J, leaving 16 bases between. The CDR3 DNA reads as TGTGCCAGTATTGTTTCGGACAGCTCGAACACTGAAGCTTTCTTT. Encoded protein: CASIVSDSSNTEAFF.

The table lists this clonotype with many counts. The J gene is TRBJ1-1, the V gene TRBV2; TRBD1 might be the D (6 bases). Per the germline V gene, CDR1 is SNHLY and CDR2 is FYNNEI. V lost 6 bases and J 2 bases, leaving 19 bases between the germline ends. The CDR3 contains 16 residues. The CDR3 DNA is TGTGCCAGCAGCAAAAACGGGGACACCAGAAACACTGAAGCTTTCTTT. Translation: CASSKNGDTRNTEAFF.